Each of the 20 T cell receptor beta chains below was sequenced from the same sample in a study of Ad26.COV2.S vaccination and SARS-CoV-2 variants. The treatment is: some 19 received Ad26.COV2.S at low or high dose, single or two shots; a few received placebo; per-sample allocation not given. Sampling was done on day 63 after the first vaccine or placebo injection. TCRdb's table, derived via immunoSEQ multiplex PCR, lists solely in-frame clones and lacks some. The profile shows roughly 500,000 clones, roughly 87% of them singletons. This specimen consisted of peripheral blood, obtained in a trial of Ad26.COV2.S vaccine versus placebo. These receptor sequences come from a person aged 18-65 years who received the Ad26.COV2.S COVID-19 vaccine or a placebo.

The V and J genes are TRBV18 and TRBJ2-5; TRBD2 is a possible D gene (5 bases). Trimming shortened V by 3 bases and J by 7 bases, and 12 bases separated the two germline ends. CDR1 and CDR2 from the germline V gene are KGHSH and LQKENI. The CDR3 is 13 amino acids. DNA for the CDR3: TGTGCCAGCTCACCGACCAGTGAGGGGACCCAGTACTTC. It is translated as CASSPTSEGTQYF. Full variable domain (remainder filled in from reference TRBV18 and TRBJ2-5): NAGVMQNPRHLVRRRGQEARLRCSPMKGHSHVYWYRQLPEEGLKFMVYLQKENIIDESGMPKERFSAEFPKEGPSILRIQQVVRGDSAAYFCASSPTSEGTQYFGPGTRLLVL.

The chain couples TRBV10-3 to TRBJ2-7; D uncertain. V was cut by 8 bases and J by 2 bases, with 13 bases left in between. Per the germline V gene, CDR1 is ENHRY and CDR2 is SYGVKD. The CDR3 is 13 residues long. The CDR3 spells CAIARQRTYEQYF. The CDR3 DNA reads as TGTGCCATCGCTCGGCAGAGAACCTACGAGCAGTACTTC.

The V and J genes are TRBV5-6 and TRBJ2-7; 11 positions agree with TRBD2. Germline CDR1 SGHDT, CDR2 YYEEEE. V shed 5 bases, J shed 0 bases, and the junction held 13 bases outside the gene matches. The CDR3 spans 18 residues. In DNA, the CDR3 is TGTGCCAGCAGTATACTAGCGGGGGCCTTTAAGAGCTCCTACGAGCAGTACTTC. This sequence encodes CASSILAGAFKSSYEQYF. Full variable domain (rest looked up from reference TRBV5-6 and TRBJ2-7): DAGVTQSPTHLIKTRGQQVTLRCSPKSGHDTVSWYQQALGQGPQFIFQYYEEEERQRGNFPDRFSGHQFPNYSSELNVNALLLGDSALYLCASSILAGAFKSSYEQYFGPGTRLTVT.

This sequence joins TRBV5-4 and TRBJ2-4, with 10 positions matching TRBD1. With 4 bases clipped from V and 6 bases from J, the junction kept 10 bases outside the gene matches. The CDR3 consists of 16 residues. The germline V gene has CDR1 SGHNT and CDR2 YYREEE (reference sequence). CDR3 DNA: TGTGCCAGCAGCCCGACTCCGGGACAGGGGATAAACATTCAGTACTTC. Its protein product is CASSPTPGQGINIQYF.

This chain uses TRBV7-9 with TRBJ2-2; 7 bases fit TRBD2. This CDR3 is built from 15 residues. Germline values: CDR1 SEHNR, CDR2 FQNEAQ (reference sequence). V dropped 8 bases and J dropped 0; count of bases not matched to a gene: 6. This CDR3 is CASEPGTTNTGELFF. The DNA for the CDR3 is TGTGCCAGCGAACCCGGGACTACGAACACCGGGGAGCTGTTTTTT. The whole variable domain, filled in from reference TRBV7-9 and TRBJ2-2, reads DTGVSQNPRHKITKRGQNVTFRCDPISEHNRLYWYRQTLGQGPEFLTYFQNEAQLEKSRLLSDRFSAERPKGSFSTLEIQRTEQGDSAMYLCASEPGTTNTGELFFGEGSRLTVL.

The chain uses TRBV6-1 and TRBJ1-1; unclear D gene. Trimming removed 4 bases at V and 2 bases at J, with 17 bases between. Germline CDR1 and CDR2: MNHNS and SASEGT. The CDR3 spans 16 residues. The CDR3 loop reads CASSAYLSRDNTEAFF. In DNA form, the CDR3 reads TGTGCCAGCAGTGCTTACCTCTCGAGGGATAACACTGAAGCTTTCTTT.

The chain recombines TRBV13 with TRBJ2-1, with 12 nucleotides matching TRBD2. The CDR3 extends over 16 amino acids. The germline CDR1 and CDR2 sequences are PRHDT and FYEKMQ (reference sequence). V dropped 0 bases and J dropped 10; count of bases not matched to a gene: 7. The CDR3 spells CASSLGPSGGAFEQFF. CDR3 DNA sequence: TGTGCCAGCAGCTTAGGCCCTAGCGGGGGGGCCTTCGAGCAGTTCTTC.

The rearrangement links TRBV5-1 to TRBJ2-1; the D gene is possibly TRBD2 (6 bases). Germline V gives CDR1 SGHRS, CDR2 YFSETQ. V lost 4 bases and J 8 bases, leaving 16 bases between the germline ends. The CDR3 has 14 residues. DNA for the CDR3: TGCGCCAGCAGCCGCGGGCCTGGGGAGGATGAGCAGTTCTTC. This sequence encodes CASSRGPGEDEQFF.

This chain uses TRBV6-2 or TRBV6-3 with TRBJ1-1; possibly TRBD1 for D (5 bases). Germline CDR1 is MNHEY and CDR2 is SVGEGT. V was clipped by 4 bases and J by 0 bases, with 15 bases between them. The CDR3 runs 16 residues. Written as DNA, the CDR3 is TGTGCCAGCAGTTTCGTAAGACAGAACATGAACACTGAAGCTTTCTTT. Protein: CASSFVRQNMNTEAFF.

The rearrangement uses TRBV9 and TRBJ2-5, with D uncertain. Germline V gene sequence: CDR1 SGDLS, CDR2 YYNGEE. The CDR3 contains 13 residues. Trimming removed 4 bases at V and 9 bases at J, with 16 bases between. The CDR3 DNA reads as TGTGCCAGCAGCTCAGGTCCTTTTAGGGCCCAGTACTTC. Translation: CASSSGPFRAQYF.

The rearrangement joins TRBV7-2 to TRBJ1-3; 8 bases map to TRBD1. Trimming took 3 bases from V and 2 from J; bases not matched to a gene: 12. Looked up from germline, CDR1 is SGHTA and CDR2 is FQGNSA. The CDR3 loop spans 18 amino acids. CDR3 sequence (DNA): TGTGCCAGCAGCTTGAGACCAGACAGGGGCCTGGCTGGAAACACCATATATTTT. It translates to CASSLRPDRGLAGNTIYF.

This rearrangement joins TRBV30 to TRBJ1-2; 9 bases fit TRBD1. CDR3 length: 16 residues. Germline V lookup: CDR1 GTSNPN, CDR2 SVGIG (reference sequence). The V segment lost 8 bases and the J segment 3 bases; nucleotides outside the gene matches: 16. CDR3 amino acids: CAGNKGTGGAYYGYTF. DNA for the CDR3: TGTGCCGGGAACAAGGGTACAGGGGGCGCCTACTATGGCTACACCTTC. The entire variable domain, with the rest obtained from reference TRBV30 and TRBJ1-2, is as follows: SQTIHQWPATLVQPVGSPLSLECTVEGTSNPNLYWYRQAAGRGLQLLFYSVGIGQISSEVPQNLSASRPQDRQFILSSKKLLLSDSGFYLCAGNKGTGGAYYGYTFGSGTRLTVV.

The chain employs TRBV5-8 and TRBJ1-1, with 8 positions matching TRBD1. Germline CDR1 SGHTS, CDR2 YDEGEE. J was trimmed by 0 bases and V by 7 bases; bases with no gene match: 14. This CDR3 has 17 amino acids. This chain's CDR3 is CASRQPRGRVMNTEAFF. CDR3 in DNA: TGTGCCAGCCGCCAACCCAGGGGGCGCGTTATGAACACTGAAGCTTTCTTT. The full variable domain, its missing parts supplied by reference TRBV5-8 and TRBJ1-1, is EAGVTQSPTHLIKTRGQQATLRCSPISGHTSVYWYQQALGLGLQFLLWYDEGEERNRGNFPPRFSGRQFPNYSSELNVNALELEDSALYLCASRQPRGRVMNTEAFFGQGTRLTVV.

The chain links TRBV24-1 to TRBJ2-5, with D perhaps given as TRBD1 or TRBD2 (6 bases each). The CDR3 is made up of 13 amino acids. The germline V gene has CDR1 KGHDR and CDR2 SFDVKD. V was pared by 9 bases and J by 5 bases, with 15 bases between. This CDR3 reads CATFGGAGETQYF. Here the CDR3 DNA reads TGTGCCACCTTTGGGGGCGCGGGGGAGACCCAGTACTTC.

This chain joins TRBV15 and TRBJ1-3; possibly TRBD1 for D (6 bases). The germline V gene encodes CDR1 LNHNV and CDR2 YYDKDF (reference sequence). V shed 4 bases and J shed 2 bases, with 9 bases lying between them. The CDR3 runs 14 residues. CDR3 coding DNA: TGTGCCACCAGCACAGGGGTGACTGGAAACACCATATATTTT. Its translation is CATSTGVTGNTIYF.

The chain employs TRBV10-3 and TRBJ2-1, with 9 nucleotides matching TRBD2. Germline CDR1 ENHRY, CDR2 SYGVKD. The CDR3 is made up of 18 amino acids. The V and J ends lost 3 bases and 2 bases, in that order; junction bases with no gene match: 11. CDR3 residues: CAISDYITSGSTYNEQFF. CDR3 nucleotides: TGTGCCATCAGTGACTATATTACTAGCGGGTCAACCTACAATGAGCAGTTCTTC.

This CDR3 is CATGLAGDDTQYF. The CDR3 DNA reads TGTGCCACAGGACTAGCGGGAGATGATACGCAGTATTTT. This chain uses TRBV24-1 with TRBJ2-3, with 13 bases aligning to TRBD2. V shed 10 bases, J shed 6 bases, and the junction held 3 bases outside the gene matches. This CDR3 is built from 13 residues. Per germline, CDR1 KGHDR and CDR2 SFDVKD.

The chain uses TRBV20-1 and TRBJ1-1; D unclear. This CDR3 comprises 10 residues. V lost 6 bases, J lost 0 bases, and 2 bases lay in between. The germline V gene encodes CDR1 DFQATT and CDR2 SNEGSKA (reference sequence). This CDR3 is CSAMNTEAFF. CDR3 bases: TGCAGTGCAATGAACACTGAAGCTTTCTTT.

The genes are TRBV7-6 and TRBJ1-1; unclear D gene. The CDR3 loop spans 13 amino acids. V dropped 2 bases and J dropped 3 bases, with 7 bases sitting between them. CDR1 is SGHVS, CDR2 FNYEAQ, per germline. CDR3 coding DNA: TGTGCCAGCAGCTTAAAGGTACACACTGAAGCTTTCTTT. It codes for CASSLKVHTEAFF. The variable domain in full, completed from reference TRBV7-6 and TRBJ1-1, reads GAGVSQSPRYKVTKRGQDVALRCDPISGHVSLYWYRQALGQGPEFLTYFNYEAQQDKSGLPNDRFSAERPEGSISTLTIQRTEQRDSAMYRCASSLKVHTEAFFGQGTRLTVV.

This clone was seen a single time. The genes are TRBV7-3 and TRBJ2-5; TRBD1 matches at 8 bases. In germline, CDR1 is SGHTA, CDR2 FQGTGA. The trim removed 0 bases at V and 6 bases at J, leaving 6 bases unmatched. The CDR3 has 15 residues. CDR3 sequence: CASSLTRGQGQTQYF. The CDR3 bases are TGTGCCAGCAGCTTAACCCGAGGACAGGGCCAGACCCAGTACTTC.